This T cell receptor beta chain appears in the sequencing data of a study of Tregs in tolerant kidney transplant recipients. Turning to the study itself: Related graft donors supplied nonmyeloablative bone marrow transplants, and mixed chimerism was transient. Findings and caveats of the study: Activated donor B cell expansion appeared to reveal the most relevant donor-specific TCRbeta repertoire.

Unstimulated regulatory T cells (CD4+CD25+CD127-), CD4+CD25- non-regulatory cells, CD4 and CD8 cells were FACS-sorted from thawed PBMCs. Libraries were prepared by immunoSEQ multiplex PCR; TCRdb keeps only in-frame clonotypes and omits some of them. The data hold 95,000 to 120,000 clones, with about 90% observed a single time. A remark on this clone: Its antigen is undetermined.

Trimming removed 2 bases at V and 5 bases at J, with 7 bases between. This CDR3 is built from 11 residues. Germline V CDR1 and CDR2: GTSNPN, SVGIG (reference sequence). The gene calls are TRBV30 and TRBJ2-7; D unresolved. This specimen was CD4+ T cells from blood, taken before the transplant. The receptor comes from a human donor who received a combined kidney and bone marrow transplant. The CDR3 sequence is CAWSTIHEQYF. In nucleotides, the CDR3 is TGTGCCTGGAGTACTATACACGAGCAGTACTTC.